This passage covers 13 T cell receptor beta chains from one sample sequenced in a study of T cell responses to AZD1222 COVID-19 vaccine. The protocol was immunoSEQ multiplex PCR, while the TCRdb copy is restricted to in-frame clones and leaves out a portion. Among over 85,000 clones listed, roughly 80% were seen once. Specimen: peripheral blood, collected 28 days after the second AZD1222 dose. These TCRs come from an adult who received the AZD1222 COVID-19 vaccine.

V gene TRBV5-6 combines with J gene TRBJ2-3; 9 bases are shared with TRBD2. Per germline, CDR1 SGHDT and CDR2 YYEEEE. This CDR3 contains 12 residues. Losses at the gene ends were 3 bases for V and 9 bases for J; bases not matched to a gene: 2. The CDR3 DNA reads TGTGCCAGCAGCTGGACTAGCGAGACGCAGTATTTT. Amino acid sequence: CASSWTSETQYF.

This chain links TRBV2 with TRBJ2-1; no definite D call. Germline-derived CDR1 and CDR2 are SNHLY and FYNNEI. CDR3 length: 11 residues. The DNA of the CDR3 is TGTGTGTCTGGCTCCTACAATGAGCAGTTCTTC. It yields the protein CVSGSYNEQFF.

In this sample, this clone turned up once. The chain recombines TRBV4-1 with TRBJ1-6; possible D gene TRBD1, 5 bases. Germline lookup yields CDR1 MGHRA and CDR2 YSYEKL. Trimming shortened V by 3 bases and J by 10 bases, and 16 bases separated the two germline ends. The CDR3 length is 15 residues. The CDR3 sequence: CASSHGGLLGSPLHF. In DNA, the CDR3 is TGCGCCAGCAGCCATGGGGGACTCTTGGGGTCACCCCTCCACTTT.

This chain's CDR3 is CASSTPQGNYGYTF. The CDR3 DNA is TGTGCCAGTAGTACCCCGCAGGGGAACTATGGCTACACCTTC. The V and J genes are TRBV19 and TRBJ1-2; a weak D match, TRBD1 (6 bases). Germline V gene data show CDR1 as LNHDA and CDR2 as SQIVND (reference sequence). V gave up 4 bases and J gave up 2 bases, with 11 bases separating them. This CDR3 has 14 residues. The full variable domain, rest sourced from reference TRBV19 and TRBJ1-2, is DGGITQSPKYLFRKEGQNVTLSCEQNLNHDAMYWYRQDPGQGLRLIYYSQIVNDFQKGDIAEGYSVSREKKESFPLTVTSAQKNPTAFYLCASSTPQGNYGYTFGSGTRLTVV.

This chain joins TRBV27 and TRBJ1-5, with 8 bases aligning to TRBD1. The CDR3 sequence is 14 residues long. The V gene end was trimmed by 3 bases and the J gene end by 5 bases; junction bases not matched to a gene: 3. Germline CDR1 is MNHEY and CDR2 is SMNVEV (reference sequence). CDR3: CASSFSGGDQPQHF. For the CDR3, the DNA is TGTGCCAGCAGTTTTTCAGGGGGCGATCAGCCCCAGCATTTT.

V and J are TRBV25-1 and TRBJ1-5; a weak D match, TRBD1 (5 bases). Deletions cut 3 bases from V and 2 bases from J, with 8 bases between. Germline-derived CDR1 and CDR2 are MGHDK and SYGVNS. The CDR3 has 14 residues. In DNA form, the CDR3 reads TGTGCCAGCAGTGACAGGGTTGGCAATCAGCCCCAGCATTTT. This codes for CASSDRVGNQPQHF.

The CDR3 DNA reads as TGCGCCAGCAGCTTCACCGAGCGGGATCAGTTCTTC. This sequence encodes CASSFTERDQFF. The chain employs TRBV5-1 and TRBJ2-1, with TRBD2 matching over 7 bases. Germline V lookup: CDR1 SGHRS, CDR2 YFSETQ. V was clipped by 2 bases and J by 13 bases; unmatched bases: 6. The CDR3 has 12 residues.

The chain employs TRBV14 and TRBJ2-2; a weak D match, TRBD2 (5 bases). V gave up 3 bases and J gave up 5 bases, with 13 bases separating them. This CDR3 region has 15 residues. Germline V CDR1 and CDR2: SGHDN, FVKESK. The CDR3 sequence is CASSHRRTGTGELFF. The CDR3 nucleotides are TGTGCCAGCAGCCATAGGAGAACGGGGACCGGGGAGCTGTTTTTT. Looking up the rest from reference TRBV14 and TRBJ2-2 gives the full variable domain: EAGVTQFPSHSVIEKGQTVTLRCDPISGHDNLYWYRRVMGKEIKFLLHFVKESKQDESGMPNNRFLAERTGGTYSTLKVQPAELEDSGVYFCASSHRRTGTGELFFGEGSRLTVL.

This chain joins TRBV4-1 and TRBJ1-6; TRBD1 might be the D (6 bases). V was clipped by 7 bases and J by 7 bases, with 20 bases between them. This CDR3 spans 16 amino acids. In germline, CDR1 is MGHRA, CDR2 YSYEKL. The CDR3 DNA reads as TGCGCCAGCACTATCTCCCGGACAGCAGAAAATTCACCCCTCCACTTT. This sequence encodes CASTISRTAENSPLHF.

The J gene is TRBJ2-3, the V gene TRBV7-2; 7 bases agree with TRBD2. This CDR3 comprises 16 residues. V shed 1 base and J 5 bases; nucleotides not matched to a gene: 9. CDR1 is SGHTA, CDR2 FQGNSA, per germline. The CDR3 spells CASSLDGGLRGDTQYF. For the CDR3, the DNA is TGTGCCAGCAGCTTAGATGGGGGACTAAGAGGAGATACGCAGTATTTT.

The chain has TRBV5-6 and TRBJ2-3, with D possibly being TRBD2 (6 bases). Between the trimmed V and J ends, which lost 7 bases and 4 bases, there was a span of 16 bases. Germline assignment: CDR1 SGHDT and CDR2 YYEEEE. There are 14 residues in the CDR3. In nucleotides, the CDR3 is TGTGCCAGCTCCCGGGTCACGGGAGCAGATACGCAGTATTTT. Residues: CASSRVTGADTQYF.

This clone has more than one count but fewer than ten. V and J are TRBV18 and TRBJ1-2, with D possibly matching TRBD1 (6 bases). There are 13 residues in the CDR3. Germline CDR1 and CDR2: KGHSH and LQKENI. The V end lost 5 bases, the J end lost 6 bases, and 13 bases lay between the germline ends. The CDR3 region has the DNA TGTGCCAGCTCAGCCCTAGGGGGGAATGGCTACACCTTC. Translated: CASSALGGNGYTF. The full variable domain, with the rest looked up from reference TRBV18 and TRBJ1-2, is NAGVMQNPRHLVRRRGQEARLRCSPMKGHSHVYWYRQLPEEGLKFMVYLQKENIIDESGMPKERFSAEFPKEGPSILRIQQVVRGDSAAYFCASSALGGNGYTFGSGTRLTVV.

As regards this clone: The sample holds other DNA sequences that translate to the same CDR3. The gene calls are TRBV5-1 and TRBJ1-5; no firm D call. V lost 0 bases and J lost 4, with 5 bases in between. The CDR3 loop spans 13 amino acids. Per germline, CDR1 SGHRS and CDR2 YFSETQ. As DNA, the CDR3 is TGCGCCAGCAGCTTGGAGCTTAATCAGCCCCAGCATTTT. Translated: CASSLELNQPQHF.